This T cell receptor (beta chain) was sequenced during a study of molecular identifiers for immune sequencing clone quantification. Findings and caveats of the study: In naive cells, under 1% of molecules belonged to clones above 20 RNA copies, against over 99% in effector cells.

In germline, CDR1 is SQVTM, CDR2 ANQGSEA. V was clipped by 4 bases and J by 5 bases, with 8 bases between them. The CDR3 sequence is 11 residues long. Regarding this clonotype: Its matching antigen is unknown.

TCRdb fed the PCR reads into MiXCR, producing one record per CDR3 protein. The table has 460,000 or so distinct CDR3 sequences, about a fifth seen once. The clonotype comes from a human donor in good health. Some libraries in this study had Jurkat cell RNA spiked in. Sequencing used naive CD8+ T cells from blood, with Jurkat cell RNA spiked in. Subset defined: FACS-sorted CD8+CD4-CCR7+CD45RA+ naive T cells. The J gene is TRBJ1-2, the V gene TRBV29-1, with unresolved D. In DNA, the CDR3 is TGCAGCGTTGCCACCATGTATGGCTACACCTTC. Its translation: CSVATMYGYTF.